Below, 10 T cell receptor beta chains from the same sample are listed, as sequenced in a study of blood T cell repertoires in COVID-19. Here immunoSEQ multiplex PCR was the method, and the copy in TCRdb shows in-frame clones only, minus some. The table records approximately 240,000 clones, approximately 83% of them present only once. Sample: PBMCs or T cells enriched from blood (not recorded which). The receptors originated from a woman between 40 and 55 years old with acute COVID-19.

The V call is TRBV6-5, the J call TRBJ2-5, with a tentative D call TRBD1 (6 bases). The CDR3 is 16 residues long. Germline V gene data show CDR1 as MNHEY and CDR2 as SVGAGI. V was clipped by 2 bases and J by 3 bases, with 16 bases between them. CDR3 in amino acids: CASSYGRGEVKETQYF. The CDR3 DNA reads as TGTGCCAGCAGTTACGGCAGGGGCGAGGTTAAAGAGACCCAGTACTTC.

The genes are TRBV18 and TRBJ2-7; unclear D gene. Looked up from germline, CDR1 is KGHSH and CDR2 is LQKENI. This CDR3 has 14 residues. Trimming took off 3 bases at V and 2 bases at J, with 11 bases between the two ends. CDR3 nucleotides: TGTGCCAGCTCACCCCGAGTTTCACCCTACGAGCAGTACTTC. It translates to CASSPRVSPYEQYF.

This clone has only a few counts. The chain employs TRBV5-1 and TRBJ1-2; the match to TRBD1 covers 10 bases. Germline trimming cut 8 bases from V and 4 bases from J; bases unmatched to any gene: 5. Germline V gene sequence: CDR1 SGHRS, CDR2 YFSETQ. The CDR3 contains 13 residues. This CDR3 is CASGTGESYGYTF. CDR3 bases: TGCGCCAGTGGGACAGGGGAAAGCTATGGCTACACCTTC.

In this sample, this clone turned up once. V usage is TRBV19 and J usage is TRBJ2-5; tentatively, D is TRBD2 (5 bases). CDR1 is LNHDA and CDR2 is SQIVND in the germline V gene (reference sequence). The ends were cut back, 9 bases at V and 4 bases at J, with 15 bases in the middle. The CDR3 totals 13 residues. The CDR3 DNA reads TGTGCCAGCAGGTCGGGCAGCGGAGAGACCCAGTACTTC. It yields the protein CASRSGSGETQYF.

The chain recombines TRBV19 with TRBJ1-2; D is unresolved. Germline V gene sequence: CDR1 LNHDA, CDR2 SQIVND (reference sequence). There are 14 residues in the CDR3. With 8 bases removed from V and 1 base from J, the gap between germline ends came to 14 bases. CDR3 DNA: TGTGCCAGTTCCCTGCCCTCAGATAACTATGGCTACACCTTC. This sequence encodes CASSLPSDNYGYTF.

This chain connects TRBV19 to TRBJ2-1; 12 bases map to TRBD2. Unmatched junction bases numbered 2, after V lost 3 bases and J lost 8 bases. Per germline, CDR1 LNHDA and CDR2 SQIVND (reference sequence). CDR3 length equals 14 residues. The CDR3 here is CASSILAGGDEQFF. The CDR3 DNA reads as TGTGCCAGTAGTATCCTAGCGGGAGGGGATGAGCAGTTCTTC.

J is TRBJ2-7 and V is TRBV6-1; 11 bases align to TRBD2. Per the germline V gene, CDR1 is MNHNS and CDR2 is SASEGT. The CDR3 contains 18 residues. J gave up 6 bases and V 0 bases, and 13 bases lay outside the gene matches. Here the CDR3 reads CASSEATSGSLRRSEQYF. In DNA form, the CDR3 reads TGTGCCAGCAGTGAAGCTACTAGCGGGAGTCTTAGAAGGAGCGAGCAGTACTTC.

The chain carries TRBV7-3 and TRBJ2-2, with unresolved D. The CDR3 runs to 14 residues. Trimming cost V 1 base and J 5 bases, with 8 bases left between them. Germline assignment: CDR1 SGHTA and CDR2 FQGTGA. Here the CDR3 reads CASSLNFATGELFF. Written as DNA, the CDR3 is TGTGCCAGCAGCTTAAACTTTGCGACCGGGGAGCTGTTTTTT.

The chain recombines TRBV7-3 with TRBJ1-4; D gene ambiguous. CDR3 length equals 13 residues. Trimming removed 5 bases from V and 5 bases from J, with 9 bases in between. CDR1 is SGHTA and CDR2 is FQGTGA in the germline V gene. CDR3 nucleotide sequence: TGTGCCAGCAGCCCCGGGAAAAATGAAAAACTGTTTTTT. Its translation is CASSPGKNEKLFF.

The chain joins TRBV27 to TRBJ1-4, with a weak D call TRBD1 (6 bases). Germline loops: CDR1 MNHEY, CDR2 SMNVEV (reference sequence). CDR3 length equals 14 residues. V was pared by 4 bases and J by 3 bases, with 9 bases between. CDR3 sequence: CASSSRQANEKLFF. The DNA for the CDR3 is TGTGCCAGCAGTTCGCGACAGGCTAATGAAAAACTGTTTTTT.